Following are 17 T cell receptor beta chains from one sample sequenced in a study of OX40 agonist ivuxolimab in advanced cancers. Assay: immunoSEQ multiplex PCR; the TCRdb copy retains only in-frame clones and omits some. The repertoire includes 55,000 to 80,000 clones, 87% of them detected once, and under 1.5% sits in the top ten. This specimen was CD4+ or CD8+ T cells sorted from blood, taken in a trial of the OX40 agonist ivuxolimab. The origin of the receptors is an adult with an advanced solid tumor such as melanoma, head and neck, liver or kidney cancer.

The V and J genes are TRBV11-2 and TRBJ2-7; D is perhaps TRBD1 (6 bases). CDR3 length equals 13 residues. Trimming left V 5 bases short and J 1 base short, with 9 bases between. Germline CDR1 is SGHAT and CDR2 is FQNNGV. The CDR3 bases are TGTGCCAGCAGCAGCGGACAGTCCTACGAGCAGTACTTC. This gives the protein CASSSGQSYEQYF.

CDR3 amino acids: CAISGGTAATNEKLFF. CDR3 DNA sequence: TGTGCCATCAGTGGCGGGACAGCCGCAACTAATGAAAAACTGTTTTTT. The chain recombines TRBV10-3 with TRBJ1-4, with TRBD1 identical over 7 bases. Germline assignment: CDR1 ENHRY and CDR2 SYGVKD. The V and J ends lost 4 bases and 0 bases, in that order; junction bases with no gene match: 5. This CDR3 comprises 16 residues.

V and J are TRBV28 and TRBJ2-1; 7 nucleotides align to TRBD1. J lost 8 bases, V lost 1 base, and 5 bases had no gene match. The germline V gene encodes CDR1 MDHEN and CDR2 SYDVKM. The CDR3 runs to 14 residues. CDR3 protein: CASSLSGRGHEQFF. CDR3 nucleotides: TGTGCCAGCAGTTTATCCGGAAGGGGGCATGAGCAGTTCTTC. The full variable domain, rest sourced from reference TRBV28 and TRBJ2-1, is DVKVTQSSRYLVKRTGEKVFLECVQDMDHENMFWYRQDPGLGLRLIYFSYDVKMKEKGDIPEGYSVSREKKERFSLILESASTNQTSMYLCASSLSGRGHEQFFGPGTRLTVL.

This clone has just one count. The chain is built from TRBV30 and TRBJ2-7; D may be TRBD1 (5 bases). V shed 5 bases and J shed 0 bases, with 8 bases lying between them. The germline CDR1 and CDR2 sequences are GTSNPN and SVGIG (reference sequence). CDR3 length: 12 amino acids. The CDR3 reads CAWAQDSYEQYF. CDR3 in DNA: TGTGCCTGGGCACAGGACTCCTACGAGCAGTACTTC.

V gene TRBV11-2 combines with J gene TRBJ1-3; no clear D gene. The CDR3 is 12 residues long. Germline V lookup: CDR1 SGHAT, CDR2 FQNNGV. Trimming shortened V by 5 bases and J by 3 bases, and 5 bases separated the two germline ends. In nucleotides, the CDR3 is TGTGCCAGCAGCCTGAGTGGAAACACCATATATTTT. Protein product: CASSLSGNTIYF.

The J gene is TRBJ2-7, the V gene TRBV6-1, with a tentative D call TRBD2 (6 bases). V lost 5 bases and J 0 bases, leaving 14 bases between the germline ends. The CDR3 spans 15 residues. Germline CDR1 MNHNS, CDR2 SASEGT. CDR3: CASSTTGLSSYEQYF. The DNA of the CDR3 is TGTGCCAGCAGTACTACGGGACTGAGCTCCTACGAGCAGTACTTC.

The chain is built from TRBV5-1 and TRBJ1-2; D gene unclear. The CDR3 is made up of 13 amino acids. Trimming took off 0 bases at V and 4 bases at J, with 7 bases between the two ends. Germline CDR1 is SGHRS and CDR2 is YFSETQ. CDR3 loop: CASSLDGAYGYTF. CDR3 DNA: TGCGCCAGCAGCTTGGACGGTGCCTATGGCTACACCTTC.

The chain links TRBV6-5 to TRBJ2-7; 7 nucleotides align to TRBD1. There are 16 residues in the CDR3. V dropped 2 bases and J dropped 2; count of bases not matched to a gene: 9. Germline-derived CDR1 and CDR2 are MNHEY and SVGAGI. CDR3 nucleotide sequence: TGTGCCAGCAGTTACAGACTGGACAGGACGCCCTACGAGCAGTACTTC. The encoded protein is CASSYRLDRTPYEQYF.

The J gene is TRBJ1-2, the V gene TRBV7-2; D is possibly TRBD1 (5 bases). Deletions cut 1 base from V and 6 bases from J, with 9 bases between. This CDR3 comprises 13 residues. CDR1 is SGHTA and CDR2 is FQGNSA in the germline V gene. In DNA, the CDR3 is TGTGCCAGCAGCTTAGGAGGGGTAGATGGCTACACCTTC. Protein: CASSLGGVDGYTF.

The rearrangement links TRBV18 to TRBJ1-1, with 11 nucleotides matching TRBD1. With 6 bases clipped from V and 4 bases from J, the junction kept 4 bases outside the gene matches. Germline CDR1 KGHSH, CDR2 LQKENI. The CDR3 length is 14 residues. DNA of the CDR3: TGTGCCAGCTCCCAGGGACAGGGGGGCACTGAAGCTTTCTTT. Translating it yields CASSQGQGGTEAFF.

A single count supports this clone. V usage is TRBV7-9 and J usage is TRBJ2-3; D is undetermined. The CDR3 runs 11 residues. Germline V gene data show CDR1 as SEHNR and CDR2 as FQNEAQ (reference sequence). The germline V and J ends were trimmed by 6 bases and 3 bases, with 4 bases remaining between them. CDR3 nucleotide sequence: TGTGCCAGCAGTCGGACAGATACGCAGTATTTT. As protein: CASSRTDTQYF.

The rearrangement joins TRBV19 to TRBJ1-1; D remains ambiguous. The CDR3 loop spans 14 amino acids. Germline values: CDR1 LNHDA, CDR2 SQIVND (reference sequence). Trimming shortened V by 4 bases and J by 1 base, and 10 bases separated the two germline ends. CDR3 in amino acids: CASSTGLRNTEAFF. In nucleotides, the CDR3 is TGTGCCAGTAGTACAGGACTCAGGAACACTGAAGCTTTCTTT.

V is TRBV30 and J is TRBJ2-5; tentatively, D is TRBD1 (6 bases). V lost 0 bases to trimming and J lost 5 bases, with 7 bases between them. From germline, CDR1 is GTSNPN and CDR2 SVGIG (reference sequence). The CDR3 spans 12 residues. This CDR3 reads CAWSVQGETQYF. The CDR3 DNA is TGTGCCTGGAGTGTACAGGGCGAGACCCAGTACTTC.

The J gene is TRBJ2-1, the V gene TRBV11-3; 9 nucleotides line up with TRBD2. Germline V gene sequence: CDR1 SGHNT, CDR2 YENEEA. J was trimmed by 3 bases and V by 5 bases; bases with no gene match: 5. This CDR3 has 15 amino acids. The CDR3 reads CASSPRLADYNEQFF. For the CDR3, the DNA is TGTGCCAGCAGCCCCAGACTAGCGGACTACAATGAGCAGTTCTTC.

The rearrangement links TRBV2 to TRBJ2-3, with D uncertain. Germline CDR1 and CDR2: SNHLY and FYNNEI. The CDR3 consists of 12 residues. V lost 7 bases and J lost 0, with 5 bases in between. Written as DNA, the CDR3 is TGTGCCAGCACTTACAGCACAGATACGCAGTATTTT. Encoded protein: CASTYSTDTQYF.

This chain joins TRBV6-1 and TRBJ2-1, with D maybe TRBD1 (6 bases). The V gene lost 8 bases and the J gene lost 8 bases, with 13 bases spanning the gap. Germline V gene data show CDR1 as MNHNS and CDR2 as SASEGT. The CDR3 is made up of 12 amino acids. CDR3 residues: CASRRKGDEQFF. The CDR3 nucleotides read TGTGCCAGCCGGAGGAAGGGGGATGAGCAGTTCTTC.

The chain uses TRBV19 and TRBJ1-5, with a possible D match to TRBD1 (6 bases). Per germline, CDR1 LNHDA and CDR2 SQIVND (reference sequence). Between the trimmed V and J ends, which lost 10 bases and 4 bases, there was a span of 20 bases. The CDR3 covers 15 residues. The CDR3 bases are TGTGCCACCATGAGGGGTGACAGGAGTAATCAGCCCCAGCATTTT. Residues: CATMRGDRSNQPQHF.